Listed below are T cell receptor beta chains from one sample, sequenced in a study of blood T cell repertoires in COVID-19. Sequencing was performed with immunoSEQ multiplex PCR; in TCRdb, only in-frame clones are kept and a portion is missing. Among a few hundred thousand clones, roughly 88% were seen once, and the ten largest hold about 1%. Material: PBMCs or T cells enriched from blood (not recorded which). These receptors originate from a young woman who had recovered from COVID-19. Each CDR3 is given with its conserved first and last residue. The D gene is left open where the match is weak. Clone size is given for some rows only: seen once, a few or many times, or a class if the clone is expanded.

J gene: TRBJ1-1; D gene: .; CDR3 length: 14; V gene: TRBV18; clone size: .; CDR3 protein: CASSRRQPNTEAFF; CDR3 DNA: TGTGCCAGCTCACGGCGGCAGCCGAACACTGAAGCTTTCTTT
J gene: TRBJ1-6; D gene: .; CDR3 length: 18; V gene: TRBV5-1; clone size: .; CDR3 protein: CASSLEPPGTNPNSPLHF; CDR3 DNA: TGCGCCAGCAGCTTGGAGCCCCCCGGGACAAATCCGAATTCACCCCTCCACTTT
J gene: TRBJ1-2; D gene: TRBD1; CDR3 length: 15; V gene: TRBV28; clone size: .; CDR3 protein: CASSVGQGHYYGYTF; CDR3 DNA: TGTGCCAGCAGCGTAGGACAGGGTCATTACTATGGCTACACCTTC
J gene: TRBJ2-7; D gene: TRBD1; CDR3 length: 14; V gene: TRBV19; clone size: .; CDR3 protein: CASSMTGSSYEQYF; CDR3 DNA: TGTGCCAGTAGTATGACAGGGTCGTCCTACGAGCAGTACTTC
J gene: TRBJ1-1; D gene: .; CDR3 length: 17; V gene: TRBV11-3; clone size: few; CDR3 protein: CASSLELGIGQNTEAFF; CDR3 DNA: TGTGCCAGCAGCTTAGAGCTTGGTATAGGACAGAACACTGAAGCTTTCTTT
J gene: TRBJ2-2; D gene: .; CDR3 length: 13; V gene: TRBV3-1/TRBV3-2; clone size: .; CDR3 protein: CASSQQNTGELFF; CDR3 DNA: TGTGCCAGCAGCCAACAAAACACCGGGGAGCTGTTTTTT
J gene: TRBJ2-1; D gene: .; CDR3 length: 12; V gene: TRBV2; clone size: .; CDR3 protein: CASSVGLGEQFF; CDR3 DNA: TGTGCCAGCAGTGTCGGACTTGGAGAGCAGTTCTTC
J gene: TRBJ1-6; D gene: TRBD1; CDR3 length: 12; V gene: TRBV12-3/TRBV12-4; clone size: .; CDR3 protein: CASGQVHSPLHF; CDR3 DNA: TGTGCCAGTGGACAGGTGCATTCACCCCTCCACTTT
J gene: TRBJ2-7; D gene: TRBD2; CDR3 length: 15; V gene: TRBV27; clone size: few; CDR3 protein: CASRFLSGATYEQYF; CDR3 DNA: TGTGCCAGCCGGTTTCTTAGCGGGGCGACCTACGAGCAGTACTTC
J gene: TRBJ1-5; D gene: TRBD1; CDR3 length: 21; V gene: TRBV7-8; clone size: .; CDR3 protein: CASSSRHPYGTGSESGQPQHF; CDR3 DNA: TGTGCCAGCAGCTCCCGCCATCCGTACGGGACAGGGTCCGAATCGGGTCAGCCCCAGCATTTT
J gene: TRBJ1-4; D gene: .; CDR3 length: 17; V gene: TRBV6-1; clone size: .; CDR3 protein: CASSVVLRSFRGEKLFF; CDR3 DNA: TGTGCCAGCAGTGTAGTATTGCGGTCTTTCCGGGGTGAAAAACTGTTTTTT
J gene: TRBJ1-2; D gene: TRBD1; CDR3 length: 16; V gene: TRBV7-3; clone size: .; CDR3 protein: CASSLMRRGRSYGYTF; CDR3 DNA: TGTGCCAGCAGCTTAATGAGAAGGGGGCGAAGCTATGGCTACACCTTC